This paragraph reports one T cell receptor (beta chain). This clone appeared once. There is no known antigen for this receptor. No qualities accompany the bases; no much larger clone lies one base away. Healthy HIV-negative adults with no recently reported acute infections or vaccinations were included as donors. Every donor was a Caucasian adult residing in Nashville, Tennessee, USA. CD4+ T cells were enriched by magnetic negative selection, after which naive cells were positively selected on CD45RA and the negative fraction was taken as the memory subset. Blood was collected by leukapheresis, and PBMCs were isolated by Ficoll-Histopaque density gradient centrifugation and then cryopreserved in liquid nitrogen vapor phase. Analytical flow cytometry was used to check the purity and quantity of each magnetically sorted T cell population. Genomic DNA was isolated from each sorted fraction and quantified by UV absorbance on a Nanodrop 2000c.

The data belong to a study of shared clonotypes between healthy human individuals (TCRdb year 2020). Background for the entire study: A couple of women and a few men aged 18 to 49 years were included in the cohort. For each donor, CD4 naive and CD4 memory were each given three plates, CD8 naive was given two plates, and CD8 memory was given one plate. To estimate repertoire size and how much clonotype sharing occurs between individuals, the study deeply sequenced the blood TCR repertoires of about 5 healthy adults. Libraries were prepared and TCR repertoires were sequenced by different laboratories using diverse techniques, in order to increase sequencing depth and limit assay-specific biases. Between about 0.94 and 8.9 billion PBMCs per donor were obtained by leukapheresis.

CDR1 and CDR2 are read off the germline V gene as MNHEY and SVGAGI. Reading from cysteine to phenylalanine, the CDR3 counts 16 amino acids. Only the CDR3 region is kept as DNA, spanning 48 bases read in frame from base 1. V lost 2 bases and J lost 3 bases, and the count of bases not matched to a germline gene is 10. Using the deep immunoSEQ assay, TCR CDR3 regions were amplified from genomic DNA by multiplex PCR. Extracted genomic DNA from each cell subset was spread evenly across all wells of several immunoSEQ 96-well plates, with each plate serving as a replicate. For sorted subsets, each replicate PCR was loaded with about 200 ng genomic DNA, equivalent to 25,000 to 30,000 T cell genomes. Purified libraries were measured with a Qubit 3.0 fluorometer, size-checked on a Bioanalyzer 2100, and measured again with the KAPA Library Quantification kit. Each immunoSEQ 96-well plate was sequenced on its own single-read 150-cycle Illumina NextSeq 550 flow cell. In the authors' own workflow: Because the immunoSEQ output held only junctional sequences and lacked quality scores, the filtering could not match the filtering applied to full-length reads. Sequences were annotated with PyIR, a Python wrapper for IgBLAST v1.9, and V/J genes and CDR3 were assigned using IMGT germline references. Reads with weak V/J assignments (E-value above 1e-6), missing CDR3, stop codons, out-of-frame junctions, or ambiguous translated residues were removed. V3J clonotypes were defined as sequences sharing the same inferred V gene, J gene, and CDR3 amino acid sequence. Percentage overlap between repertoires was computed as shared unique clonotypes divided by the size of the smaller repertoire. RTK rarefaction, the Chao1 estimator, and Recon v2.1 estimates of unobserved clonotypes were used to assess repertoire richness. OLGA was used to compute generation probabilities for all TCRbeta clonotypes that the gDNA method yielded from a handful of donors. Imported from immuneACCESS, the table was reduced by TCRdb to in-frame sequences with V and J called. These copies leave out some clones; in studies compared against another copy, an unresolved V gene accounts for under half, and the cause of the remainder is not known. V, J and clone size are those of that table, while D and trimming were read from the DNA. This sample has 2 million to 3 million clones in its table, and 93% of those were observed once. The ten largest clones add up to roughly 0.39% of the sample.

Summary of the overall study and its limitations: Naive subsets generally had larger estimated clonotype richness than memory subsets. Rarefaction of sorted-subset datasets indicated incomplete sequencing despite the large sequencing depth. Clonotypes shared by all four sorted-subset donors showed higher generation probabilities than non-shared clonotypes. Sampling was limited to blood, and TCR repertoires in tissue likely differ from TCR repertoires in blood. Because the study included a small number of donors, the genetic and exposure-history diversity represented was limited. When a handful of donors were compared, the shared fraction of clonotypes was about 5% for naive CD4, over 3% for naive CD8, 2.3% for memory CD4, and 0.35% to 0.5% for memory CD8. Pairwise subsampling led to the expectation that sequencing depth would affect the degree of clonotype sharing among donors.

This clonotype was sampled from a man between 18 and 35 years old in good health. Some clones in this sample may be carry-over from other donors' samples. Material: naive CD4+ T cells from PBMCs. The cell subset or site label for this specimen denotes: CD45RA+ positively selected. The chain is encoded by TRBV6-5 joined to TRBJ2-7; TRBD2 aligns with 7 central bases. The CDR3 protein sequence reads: CASSYGGGSPHYEQYF. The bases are TGTGCCAGCAGTTACGGGGGGGGGAGTCCCCACTACGAGCAGTACTTC.